This TCR beta chain was identified during a study of control samples from healthy donors and cancer patients (dated by TCRdb to about 2020). The receptor library was made with the immunoSEQ multiplex PCR assay. TCRdb re-hosts the immuneACCESS table, in-frame sequences only. Its copies lack some clones; in the studies checked, an unresolved V gene accounts for under half of them, and the cause for the rest is not known. The sample table holds 110,000 to 150,000 clones, of which about 90% were seen once. Under 9% of the sample is in the top ten clones. The CDR3 sequence holds 17 residues, the cysteine and phenylalanine included. Just CDR3 DNA is preserved here, 51 bases in frame from base 1. The CDR1 and CDR2 encoded by the germline V gene (reference sequence) are PRHDT and FYEKMQ. Unmatched junction bases come to 11, with V trimmed by 5 bases and J by 7 bases. On this clone: Its cognate antigen has yet to be identified. No much larger clonotype is one base removed from it; base qualities were not supplied.

The TCR comes from a man between 18 and 29 years old in good health. The sequenced material came from blood. Rearrangement joined TRBV13 to TRBJ2-1; 13 junctional bases match TRBD2. The CDR3 is CASSPNLLAGGPNEQFF. The nucleotide sequence reads as follows: TGTGCCAGCAGCCCAAATCTACTAGCGGGGGGGCCGAATGAGCAGTTCTTC.